This T cell receptor (beta chain) was recovered during a study of early T cells in non-severe SARS-CoV-2 infection. Study background: Chains stayed unpaired after sequencing of bulk RNA from unsorted whole blood. Broader study findings: A preference for anti-spike CD8 responses marked VDJdb matching, which missed private and CD4 specificities.

Researchers tagged individual cDNA molecules with unique molecular identifiers. Each CDR3 protein gets one entry after TCRdb re-called the 5' RACE reads with MiXCR. The table has around 78,000 distinct CDR3 sequences, roughly an eighth seen once; the top ten hold about 3%. This CDR3 has 15 residues. CDR1 is ENHRY and CDR2 is SYGVKD in the germline V gene. Trimming removed 6 bases at V and 9 bases at J, with 18 bases between. As to this clonotype: Its antigen is unidentified.

This clonotype was obtained from an adult who was a healthcare worker with PCR-confirmed SARS-CoV-2 infection or an uninfected control (not recorded which). The chain couples TRBV10-3 to TRBJ1-6; D remains ambiguous. The source material was whole blood. The CDR3 loop is CAIRAGVVTSSPLHF. As DNA, the CDR3 is TGTGCCATCAGGGCCGGGGTTGTAACTTCTTCACCCCTCCACTTT.